This TCR beta chain was sequenced during a study of blood T cell repertoires in COVID-19. The wider study: There were acute and convalescent COVID-19 samples, and they came from the United States, Italy and Spain.

The CDR3 runs to 13 residues. CDR1 and CDR2 (germline): SGHTA, FQGNSA. V was clipped by 1 base and J by 7 bases, with 5 bases between them. Authors' methods: Counts of nucleated cells, estimated from reference gene primer amplification, were obtained. Libraries were prepared by immunoSEQ multiplex PCR; TCRdb keeps only in-frame clonotypes and omits some of them. D and trimming come from the DNA, and the V and J calls and clone size come from that table. The sample has hundreds of thousands of clones; over 75% are singletons. V usage is TRBV7-2 and J usage is TRBJ1-6; D call uncertain. This receptor was taken from a woman in her twenties or thirties with acute or convalescent COVID-19. Input material: peripheral blood. CDR3 nucleotide sequence: TGTGCCAGCAGCTTAGGGCCAAATTCACCCCTCCACTTT. Its translation is CASSLGPNSPLHF. The entire variable domain, with the rest obtained from reference TRBV7-2 and TRBJ1-6, is as follows: GAGVSQSPSNKVTEKGKDVELRCDPISGHTALYWYRQSLGQGLEFLIYFQGNSAPDKSGLPSDRFSAERTGGSVSTLTIQRTQQEDSAVYLCASSLGPNSPLHFGNGTRLTVT.